These T cell receptor beta chains were read from a single sample in a study of T cell responses to AZD1222 COVID-19 vaccine. The protocol was immunoSEQ multiplex PCR, while the TCRdb copy is restricted to in-frame clones and leaves out a portion. The sample records around 100,000 clones, more than 70% being singletons. The sample here was peripheral blood, taken 28 days after the second AZD1222 dose. All receptors come from an adult who received the AZD1222 COVID-19 vaccine. Both conserved end residues are trimmed from each CDR3. The order of the fields is J gene, V gene, clone size, CDR3 protein. For some rows the clone size is stated as once, few or many, or as a class when expanded; others skip it.

TRBJ1-3 TRBV7-9 . ASSLGTAGNTIY
TRBJ2-5 TRBV3-1/TRBV3-2 . ASSPMGKTQY
TRBJ1-3 TRBV6-6 . ASSRLDTIY
TRBJ2-2 TRBV11-2 once ASSHGSGGATGELF
TRBJ1-2 TRBV19 few ASSIFSTDYGYT
TRBJ2-5 TRBV25-1 . ASSERFRGKVAETQY
TRBJ1-1 TRBV5-4 . ASSFEGQVVGAF
TRBJ2-7 TRBV6-5 . ASSYTSGQAQQY
TRBJ1-2 TRBV6-4 . ASSATGTGAPYGYT
TRBJ1-4 TRBV25-1 few ASSELGGTGRYEKLF
TRBJ1-1 TRBV6-5 once ASSSHTGGDTEAF
TRBJ2-5 TRBV7-2 . ASSFLAGGPETQY
TRBJ1-2 TRBV3-1/TRBV3-2 . AAANTGDLYGYT
TRBJ1-1 TRBV6-5 . ASILNTEAF
TRBJ1-2 TRBV12-3/TRBV12-4 . ASSFETRGGYT
TRBJ1-1 TRBV20-1 once SASLGLNTEAF
TRBJ1-5 TRBV7-2 . ASSPGLPRGNQPQH
TRBJ1-2 TRBV4-2 . ASSQDEVNGYT
TRBJ1-5 TRBV5-4 . ASSPDSSNQPQH
TRBJ1-1 TRBV7-8 . ASSLYGRNTEAF
TRBJ1-1 TRBV10-3 once AISQTEDEAF
TRBJ1-5 TRBV19 . ASGGGSNQPQH
TRBJ1-6 TRBV11-2 few ASSAQPPGASSPLH
TRBJ2-7 TRBV10-2 . ASSGTTGGSYEQY
TRBJ2-5 TRBV7-2 . ASSMGLAGGQETQY
TRBJ1-1 TRBV7-9 . ASSLGGTATEAF
TRBJ1-3 TRBV2 . ASSSIGRPDEGGNTIY
TRBJ2-3 TRBV5-1 . ASSQNPQGGTDTQY
TRBJ2-2 TRBV4-3 . ASSQGGQGAATGELF
. TRBV28 . ASSRRRAGETQY
TRBJ1-2 TRBV10-3 . AISDMRDGGYT
TRBJ1-1 TRBV2 . ASSSDRTTEAF
TRBJ2-7 TRBV7-2 . ASSLTSYEQY
TRBJ1-5 TRBV11-1 . ATAPGLNQPQH
TRBJ2-3 TRBV7-9 . ASSLSQVTDTQY
TRBJ1-6 TRBV5-1 few ASSLGTGVNSPLH
TRBJ2-1 TRBV5-3 . ARSLDYPGLATNNEQF
TRBJ1-5 TRBV19 few ASSRGQGLGQPQH
TRBJ1-5 TRBV5-1 . ASSFSGRDQPQH
TRBJ1-2 TRBV4-3 . ASSQAYRENYGYT